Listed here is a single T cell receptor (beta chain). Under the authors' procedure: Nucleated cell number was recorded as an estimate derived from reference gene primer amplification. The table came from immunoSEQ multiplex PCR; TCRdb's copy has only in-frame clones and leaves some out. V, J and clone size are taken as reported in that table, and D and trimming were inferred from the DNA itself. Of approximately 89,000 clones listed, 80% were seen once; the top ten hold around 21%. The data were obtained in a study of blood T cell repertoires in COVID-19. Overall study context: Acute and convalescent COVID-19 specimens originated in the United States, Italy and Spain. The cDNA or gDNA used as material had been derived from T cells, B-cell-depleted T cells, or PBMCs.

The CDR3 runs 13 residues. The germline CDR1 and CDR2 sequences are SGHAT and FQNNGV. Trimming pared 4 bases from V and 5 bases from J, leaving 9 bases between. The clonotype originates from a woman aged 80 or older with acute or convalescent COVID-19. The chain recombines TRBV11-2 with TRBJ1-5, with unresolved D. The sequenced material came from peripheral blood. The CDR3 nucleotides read TGTGCCAGCAGCTCGACACAGCATCAGCCCCAGCATTTT. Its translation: CASSSTQHQPQHF.